This record looks at one T cell receptor (beta chain) sequence and its context. This record comes from a study of blood T cell repertoires in COVID-19. In the authors' workflow: Using reference gene primer amplification, nucleated cell counts were estimated. Measured with immunoSEQ multiplex PCR; TCRdb has only the in-frame clones, and not every one. D and trimming come from the DNA, and the V and J calls and clone size come from that table. The profile shows about 43,000 clones, over 80% of them singletons. The sequence was obtained from a man at least 80 years old in a cohort sampled during active COVID-19. The specimen was peripheral blood.

The CDR3 DNA follows: TGTGCCAGCAGCGTAGGGGGGGTCGTCGGAGAAAAACTGTTTTTT. Its protein product is CASSVGGVVGEKLFF. The chain carries TRBV9 and TRBJ1-4; D may be TRBD1 (5 bases). This CDR3 comprises 15 residues. Germline V gene lookup returns CDR1 SGDLS and CDR2 YYNGEE. V dropped 0 bases and J dropped 8 bases, with 14 bases sitting between them.